This TCR beta chain was recovered during a study of blood T cells in healthy people across ages. The study's findings and limits: Underestimates were what the diversity estimates from one million T cells were considered to be.

Details on this clonotype: The antigen is unknown.

Deletions cut 7 bases from V and 0 bases from J, with 14 bases between. The CDR3 consists of 15 residues. The germline V gene encodes CDR1 MNHEY and CDR2 SVGEGT. It was with a sample-barcoded 5' primer and a J-beta primer mix that a second PCR of about 6 to 12 cycles was run. TCRdb re-called the 5' RACE reads with MiXCR, one entry per CDR3 protein. The sample gives 1.5 million to 1.8 million distinct CDR3 sequences, 42% of which show up once; approximately 4.1% is in the top ten. The authors isolated at least 6.5 million PBMCs per sample. The rearrangement uses TRBV6-2 or TRBV6-3 and TRBJ2-3; D is perhaps TRBD2 (5 bases). This TCR came from a woman aged 18-29 years in good health. The sample consisted of blood. The CDR3 sequence is CASTSRAPSTDTQYF. The CDR3 nucleotides are TGTGCCAGCACGTCGAGGGCTCCTAGCACAGATACGCAGTATTTT.